The 20 T cell receptor beta chains listed next were all sequenced from one sample in a study of human T cells and chemical hapten exposure. Each CDR3 protein is one row after TCRdb ran MiXCR on the RACE reads. The table includes approximately 320,000 distinct CDR3 sequences, around 5.5% detected once. This sample's time point: pre-sensitization, week 0. Treatment meaning: therapeutic diphenylcyclopropenone sensitization with weekly scalp DPC. Sequencing used whole blood, obtained in connection with sensitization to the hapten diphenylcyclopropenone (DPC). These receptors originate from a woman aged 18-35 years with alopecia areata. Some clones in this sample may be carry-over from other donors' samples.

The chain employs TRBV7-9 and TRBJ1-4, with D possibly being TRBD1 (5 bases). The CDR3 consists of 13 residues. V lost 5 bases to trimming and J lost 4 bases, with 8 bases between them. The germline V gene encodes CDR1 SEHNR and CDR2 FQNEAQ (reference sequence). The CDR3 loop reads CASSRGDNEKLFF. CDR3 DNA: TGTGCCAGCAGCCGGGGGGATAATGAAAAACTGTTTTTT.

The CDR3 region is CAISTTSGGADTQYF. CDR3 coding DNA: TGTGCCATCAGTACTACTAGCGGGGGGGCAGATACGCAGTATTTT. The V gene is TRBV10-3, the J gene TRBJ2-3, with 13 bases lining up with TRBD2. Per germline, CDR1 ENHRY and CDR2 SYGVKD. The V segment lost 5 bases and the J segment 4 bases; nucleotides outside the gene matches: 3. CDR3 length: 15 amino acids.

At least ten counts were recorded for this clonotype. The chain has TRBV18 and TRBJ1-1; tentatively, D is TRBD1 (5 bases). This CDR3 spans 14 amino acids. Germline CDR1 is KGHSH and CDR2 is LQKENI. Trimming removed 4 bases from V and 5 bases from J, with 14 bases in between. CDR3 bases: TGTGCCAGCTCACAGTCCGGGGGAGGAACTGAAGCTTTCTTT. It yields the protein CASSQSGGGTEAFF.

This clonotype occurred a few times. The rearrangement joins TRBV9 to TRBJ1-3, with unresolved D. V lost 0 bases to trimming and J lost 3 bases, with 13 bases between them. Germline V gives CDR1 SGDLS, CDR2 YYNGEE. This CDR3 spans 16 amino acids. CDR3 protein: CASSVATWGFGNTIYF. In DNA, the CDR3 is TGTGCCAGCAGCGTAGCTACCTGGGGTTTTGGAAACACCATATATTTT.

This clonotype occurred many times. V and J are TRBV6-1 and TRBJ2-1; no definite D call. Per germline, CDR1 MNHNS and CDR2 SASEGT. This CDR3 is built from 14 residues. Trimming cost V 10 bases and J 1 base, with 14 bases left between them. DNA of the CDR3: TGTGCCACCCTCGAGTCCCTTTCCTACAATGAGCAGTTCTTC. Amino acid sequence: CATLESLSYNEQFF.

V is TRBV4-2 and J is TRBJ1-3; D is ambiguous. CDR1 and CDR2 from the germline V gene are LGHNA and YNFKEQ. The CDR3 runs 16 residues. Trimming left V 0 bases short and J 4 bases short, with 13 bases between. Here the CDR3 DNA reads TGTGCCAGCAGCCAAGATCGCCGACAAGGAGGAAACACCATATATTTT. It is translated as CASSQDRRQGGNTIYF.

The chain carries TRBV2 and TRBJ2-3; D not certain. Per germline, CDR1 SNHLY and CDR2 FYNNEI. This CDR3 is 15 amino acids long. Trimming took 5 bases from V and 4 from J, leaving 16 bases between them. The CDR3 region is CASSLTVNFADTQYF. CDR3 sequence (DNA): TGTGCCAGCAGTCTTACCGTAAACTTTGCAGATACGCAGTATTTT.

Ten or more counts support this clonotype. The rearrangement uses TRBV6-2 or TRBV6-3 and TRBJ1-1; TRBD1 might be the D (5 bases). This CDR3 spans 14 amino acids. The germline V gene encodes CDR1 MNHEY and CDR2 SVGEGT. V was shortened by 6 bases and J by 7 bases, with 18 bases between the two germline ends. CDR3: CASRLTGPRDEAFF. The CDR3, as DNA: TGTGCCAGCAGACTTACGGGGCCACGGGATGAAGCTTTCTTT.

This clonotype was detected only a few times. This rearrangement joins TRBV6-4 to TRBJ1-1; D is unresolved. The V end lost 3 bases, the J end lost 4 bases, and 9 bases lay between the germline ends. This CDR3 contains 13 residues. Per germline, CDR1 MRHNA and CDR2 SNTAGT. The CDR3 loop reads CASSERERTEAFF. The CDR3, as DNA: TGTGCCAGCAGTGAGCGGGAGCGCACTGAAGCTTTCTTT.

In its sample, this clonotype was seen a few times. The chain carries TRBV28 and TRBJ1-1; D remains ambiguous. Germline values: CDR1 MDHEN, CDR2 SYDVKM. V was cut by 3 bases and J by 0 bases, with 8 bases left in between. The CDR3 sequence is 14 residues long. The CDR3 region has the DNA TGTGCCAGCAGTTTCCTTGAGATGAACACTGAAGCTTTCTTT. Its translation: CASSFLEMNTEAFF.

The chain has TRBV2 and TRBJ1-4; 9 bases line up with TRBD1. Per germline, CDR1 SNHLY and CDR2 FYNNEI. Trimming cost V 3 bases and J 6 bases; bases outside gene matches: 8. This CDR3 region has 16 residues. CDR3 loop: CASSEGQGQSYEKLFF. The CDR3 DNA reads TGTGCCAGCAGTGAGGGACAGGGACAATCGTATGAAAAACTGTTTTTT.

In its sample, this clonotype was seen many times. The rearrangement uses TRBV6-2 or TRBV6-3 and TRBJ2-3; maybe TRBD2 (7 bases). There are 17 residues in the CDR3. The V and J ends lost 6 bases and 5 bases respectively, with 24 bases between them. The germline gives CDR1 MNHEY, CDR2 SVGEGT. CDR3 protein: CASRERAGALSGDTQYF. CDR3 DNA: TGTGCCAGCAGGGAGAGGGCGGGGGCCCTTTCCGGAGATACGCAGTATTTT.

This clonotype appeared many times. The J gene is TRBJ2-7, the V gene TRBV2; no clear D gene. The germline gives CDR1 SNHLY, CDR2 FYNNEI. This CDR3 spans 11 amino acids. The ends were cut back, 8 bases at V and 4 bases at J, with 9 bases in the middle. CDR3 coding DNA: TGTGCCAGCGTGCTGGGGTACGAGCAGTACTTC. Protein product: CASVLGYEQYF.

This clonotype was seen ten or more times. The genes are TRBV29-1 and TRBJ1-2, with 8 bases lining up with TRBD1. Germline V gives CDR1 SQVTM, CDR2 ANQGSEA. The CDR3 extends over 15 amino acids. V gave up 1 base and J gave up 7 bases; unmatched junction bases: 11. CDR3: CSVEAWPGGFSGYTF. The DNA for the CDR3 is TGCAGCGTTGAAGCCTGGCCAGGGGGCTTTAGTGGCTACACCTTC.

This clonotype was counted ten times or more. This chain connects TRBV7-2 to TRBJ2-3; D is perhaps TRBD1 (5 bases). V lost 1 base, J lost 1 base, and 12 bases lay in between. This CDR3 is 16 amino acids long. CDR1 is SGHTA, CDR2 FQGNSA, per germline. This chain's CDR3 is CASSLVRRVGTDTQYF. The CDR3 DNA reads as TGTGCCAGCAGCTTAGTACGCAGGGTGGGCACAGATACGCAGTATTTT.

This clonotype was seen repeatedly, ten times or more. The chain combines TRBV7-2 with TRBJ1-5; D is uncertain. CDR1 and CDR2 from the germline V gene are SGHTA and FQGNSA. V was cut by 8 bases and J by 2 bases, with 13 bases left in between. CDR3 length equals 14 residues. This chain's CDR3 is CASAFHIGNQPQHF. CDR3 sequence (DNA): TGTGCCAGCGCCTTCCATATAGGCAATCAGCCCCAGCATTTT.

The genes are TRBV7-2 and TRBJ1-1; TRBD1 agrees at 7 bases. The CDR3 is 13 residues long. The germline gives CDR1 SGHTA, CDR2 FQGNSA. J gave up 8 bases and V 6 bases, and 9 bases lay outside the gene matches. CDR3 residues: CASSHGTDREAFF. In DNA, the CDR3 is TGTGCCAGCAGTCACGGAACGGACAGGGAAGCTTTCTTT.

This clonotype was recorded many times. The chain is built from TRBV7-8 and TRBJ2-7; unclear D gene. V lost 5 bases to trimming and J lost 0 bases, with 11 bases between them. Germline lookup yields CDR1 SGHVS and CDR2 FQNEAQ. The CDR3 has 14 residues. The CDR3 nucleotides read TGTGCCAGCAGCCCATGGACCGGCTCCTACGAGCAGTACTTC. It specifies CASSPWTGSYEQYF.

At least ten counts were recorded for this clonotype. The chain combines TRBV9 with TRBJ1-2; no clear D gene. CDR3 size: 15 residues. V was clipped by 0 bases and J by 4 bases, with 13 bases between them. The V gene's germline CDR1 is SGDLS and CDR2 YYNGEE. CDR3 amino acids: CASSVGVTATYGYTF. The CDR3 bases are TGTGCCAGCAGCGTAGGGGTCACCGCTACCTATGGCTACACCTTC.

This clonotype has more than one count but fewer than ten. The chain recombines TRBV15 with TRBJ2-3, with 7 positions matching TRBD1. With V trimmed by 4 bases and J by 4 bases, 14 bases remained unmatched. The germline V gene has CDR1 LNHNV and CDR2 YYDKDF (reference sequence). This CDR3 has 17 amino acids. The CDR3 region has the DNA TGTGCCACCAGCATGGTCCGGACAGGTGGTCTCGCAGATACGCAGTATTTT. Translation: CATSMVRTGGLADTQYF.